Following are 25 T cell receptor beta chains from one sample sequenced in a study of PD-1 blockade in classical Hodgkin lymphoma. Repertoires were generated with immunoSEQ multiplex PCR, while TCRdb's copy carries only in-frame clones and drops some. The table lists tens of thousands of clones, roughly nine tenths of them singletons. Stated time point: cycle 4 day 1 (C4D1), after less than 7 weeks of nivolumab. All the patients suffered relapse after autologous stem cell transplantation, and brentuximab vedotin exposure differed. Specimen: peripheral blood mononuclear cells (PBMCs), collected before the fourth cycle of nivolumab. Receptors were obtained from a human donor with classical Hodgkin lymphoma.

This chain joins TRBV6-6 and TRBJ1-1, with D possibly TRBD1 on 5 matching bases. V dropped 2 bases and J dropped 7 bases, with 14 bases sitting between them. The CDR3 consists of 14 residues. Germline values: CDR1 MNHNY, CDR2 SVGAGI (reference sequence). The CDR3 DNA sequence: TGTGCCAGCAGTTACACAAAACCCGACAGTGAAGCTTTCTTT. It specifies CASSYTKPDSEAFF.

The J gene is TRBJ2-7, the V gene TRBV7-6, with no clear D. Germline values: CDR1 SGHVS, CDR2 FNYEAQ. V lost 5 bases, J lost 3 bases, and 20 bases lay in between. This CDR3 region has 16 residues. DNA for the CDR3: TGTGCCAGCAGCCCGGTATCTGGATTACAAGTCTACGAGCAGTACTTC. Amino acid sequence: CASSPVSGLQVYEQYF.

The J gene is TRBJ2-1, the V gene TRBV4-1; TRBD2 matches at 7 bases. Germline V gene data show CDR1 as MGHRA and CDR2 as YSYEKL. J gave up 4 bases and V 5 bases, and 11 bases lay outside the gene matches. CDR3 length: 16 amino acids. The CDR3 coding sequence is TGCGCCAGCAGCTCGGGGGGTTTTTCCCCATACAATGAGCAGTTCTTC. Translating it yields CASSSGGFSPYNEQFF.

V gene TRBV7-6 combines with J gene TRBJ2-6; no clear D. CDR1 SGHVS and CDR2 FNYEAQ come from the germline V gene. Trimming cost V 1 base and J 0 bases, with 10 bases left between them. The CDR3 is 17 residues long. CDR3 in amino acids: CASSLEAGSSGANVLTF. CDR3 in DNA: TGTGCCAGCAGCTTAGAGGCAGGTAGCTCTGGGGCCAACGTCCTGACTTTC.

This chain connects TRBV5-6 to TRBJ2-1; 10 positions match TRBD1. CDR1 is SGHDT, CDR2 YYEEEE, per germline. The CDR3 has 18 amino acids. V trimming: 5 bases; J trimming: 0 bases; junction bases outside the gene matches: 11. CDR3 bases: TGTGCCAGCAGGTTAGGGACAGGGGCTCAAGGCTCCTACAATGAGCAGTTCTTC. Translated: CASRLGTGAQGSYNEQFF.

CDR3 region: CSLESGLGTDTQYF. In DNA, the CDR3 is TGCAGCTTGGAATCAGGGTTGGGCACAGATACGCAGTATTTT. The chain carries TRBV29-1 and TRBJ2-3; D may be TRBD1 (5 bases). Germline V gene lookup returns CDR1 SQVTM and CDR2 ANQGSEA. The CDR3 runs 14 residues. V was shortened by 8 bases and J by 1 base, with 16 bases between the two germline ends.

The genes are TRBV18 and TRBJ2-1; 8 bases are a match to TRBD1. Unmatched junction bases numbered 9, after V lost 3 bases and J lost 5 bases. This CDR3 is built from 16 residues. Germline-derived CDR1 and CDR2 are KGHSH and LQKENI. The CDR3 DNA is TGTGCCAGCTCACCGTTTCGGACAGGGTTCAACAATGAGCAGTTCTTC. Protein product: CASSPFRTGFNNEQFF.

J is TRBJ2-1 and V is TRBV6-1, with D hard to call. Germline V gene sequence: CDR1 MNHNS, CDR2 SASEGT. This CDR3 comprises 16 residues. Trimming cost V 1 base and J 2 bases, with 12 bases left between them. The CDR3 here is CASSEVEVAPYNEQFF. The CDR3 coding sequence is TGTGCCAGCAGTGAAGTTGAAGTGGCCCCCTACAATGAGCAGTTCTTC.

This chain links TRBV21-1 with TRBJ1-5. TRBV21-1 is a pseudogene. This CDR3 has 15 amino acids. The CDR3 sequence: CASSKGFGVNQPQHF. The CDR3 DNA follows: TGTGCCAGCAGCAAAGGGTTTGGGGTAAATCAGCCCCAGCATTTT.

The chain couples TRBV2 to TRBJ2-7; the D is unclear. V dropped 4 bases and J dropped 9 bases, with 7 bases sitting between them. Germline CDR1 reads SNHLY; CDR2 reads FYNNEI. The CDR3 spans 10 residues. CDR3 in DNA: TGTGCCAGCAGTGGGAGCCGGCAGTACTTC. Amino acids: CASSGSRQYF.

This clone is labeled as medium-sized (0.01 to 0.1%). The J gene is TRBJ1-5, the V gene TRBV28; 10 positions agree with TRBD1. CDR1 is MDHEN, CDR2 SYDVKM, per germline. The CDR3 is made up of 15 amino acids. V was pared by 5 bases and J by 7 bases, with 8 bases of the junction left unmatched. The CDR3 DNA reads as TGTGCCAGCAGTGGACAGGGGGAATTTGGGCAGCCCCAGCATTTT. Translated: CASSGQGEFGQPQHF.

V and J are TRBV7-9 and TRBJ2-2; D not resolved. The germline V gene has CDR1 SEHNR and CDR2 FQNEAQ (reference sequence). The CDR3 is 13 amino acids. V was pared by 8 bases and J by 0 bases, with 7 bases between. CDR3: CASCPSNTGELFF. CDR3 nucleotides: TGTGCCAGCTGCCCGTCGAACACCGGGGAGCTGTTTTTT.

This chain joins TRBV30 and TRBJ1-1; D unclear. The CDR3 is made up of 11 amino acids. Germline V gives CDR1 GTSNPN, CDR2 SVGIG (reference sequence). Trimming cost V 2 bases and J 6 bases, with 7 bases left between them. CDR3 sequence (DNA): TGTGCCTGGAGTTTAGCCGCTGAAGCTTTCTTT. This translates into CAWSLAAEAFF.

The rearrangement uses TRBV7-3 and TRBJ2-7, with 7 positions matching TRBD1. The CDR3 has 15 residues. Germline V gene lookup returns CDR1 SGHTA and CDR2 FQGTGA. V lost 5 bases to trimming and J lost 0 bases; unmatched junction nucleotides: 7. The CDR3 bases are TGTGCCAGCAGCCCCCAGACAGGGCTCTCCTACGAGCAGTACTTC. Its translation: CASSPQTGLSYEQYF.

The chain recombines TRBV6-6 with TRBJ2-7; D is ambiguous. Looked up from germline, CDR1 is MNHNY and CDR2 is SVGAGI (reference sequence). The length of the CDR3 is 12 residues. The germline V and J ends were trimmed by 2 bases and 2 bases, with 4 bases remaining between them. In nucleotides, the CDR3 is TGTGCCAGCAGTTACGGGACCTACGAGCAGTACTTC. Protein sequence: CASSYGTYEQYF.

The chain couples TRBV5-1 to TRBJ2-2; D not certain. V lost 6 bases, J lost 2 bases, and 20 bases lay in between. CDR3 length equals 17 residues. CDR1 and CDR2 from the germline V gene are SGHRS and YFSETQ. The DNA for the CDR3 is TGCGCCAGCAACTACGCCTACAATACAGTTAACACCGGGGAGCTGTTTTTT. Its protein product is CASNYAYNTVNTGELFF.

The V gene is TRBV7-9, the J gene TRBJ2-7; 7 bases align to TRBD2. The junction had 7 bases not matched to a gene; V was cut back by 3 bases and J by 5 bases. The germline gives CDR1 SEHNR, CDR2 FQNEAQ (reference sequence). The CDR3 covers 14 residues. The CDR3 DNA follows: TGTGCCAGCAGCTTCGGGGGGTGGATGAACGAGCAGTACTTC. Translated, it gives CASSFGGWMNEQYF.

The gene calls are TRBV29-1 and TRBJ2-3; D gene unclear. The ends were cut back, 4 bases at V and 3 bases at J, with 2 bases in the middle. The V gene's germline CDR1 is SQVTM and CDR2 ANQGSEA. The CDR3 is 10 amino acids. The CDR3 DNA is TGCAGCGTTGCGACAGATACGCAGTATTTT. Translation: CSVATDTQYF.

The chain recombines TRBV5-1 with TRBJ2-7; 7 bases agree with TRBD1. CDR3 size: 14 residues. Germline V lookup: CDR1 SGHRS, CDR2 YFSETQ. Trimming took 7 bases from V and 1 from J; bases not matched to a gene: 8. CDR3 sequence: CASSPGDSSYEQYF. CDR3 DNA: TGCGCCAGCTCGCCTGGGGACAGTTCCTACGAGCAGTACTTC.

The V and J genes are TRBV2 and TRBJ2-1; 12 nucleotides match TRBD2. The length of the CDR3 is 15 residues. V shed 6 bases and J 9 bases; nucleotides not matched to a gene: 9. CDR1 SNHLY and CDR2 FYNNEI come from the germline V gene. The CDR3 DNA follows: TGTGCCAGCAGCCGCGGACTAGCGGGGCCGGGTGAGCAGTTCTTC. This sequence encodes CASSRGLAGPGEQFF.

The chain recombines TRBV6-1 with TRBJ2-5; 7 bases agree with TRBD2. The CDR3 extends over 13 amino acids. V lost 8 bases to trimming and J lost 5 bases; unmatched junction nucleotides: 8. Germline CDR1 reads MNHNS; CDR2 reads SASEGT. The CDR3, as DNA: TGTGCCAGCCAAGCGGGGATCTATGAGACCCAGTACTTC. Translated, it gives CASQAGIYETQYF.

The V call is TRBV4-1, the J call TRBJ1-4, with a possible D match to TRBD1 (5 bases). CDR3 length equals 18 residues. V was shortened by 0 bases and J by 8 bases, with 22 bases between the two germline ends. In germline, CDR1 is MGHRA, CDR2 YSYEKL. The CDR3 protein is CASSQDAPGDGPMEKLFF. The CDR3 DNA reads TGCGCCAGCAGCCAAGACGCACCGGGGGACGGCCCGATGGAAAAACTGTTTTTT.

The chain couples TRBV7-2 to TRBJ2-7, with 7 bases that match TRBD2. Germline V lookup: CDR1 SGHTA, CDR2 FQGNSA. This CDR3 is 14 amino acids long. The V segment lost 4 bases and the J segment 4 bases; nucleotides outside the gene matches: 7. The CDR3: CASSSIAGDYEQYF. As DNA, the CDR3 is TGTGCCAGCAGCTCCATCGCGGGGGATTACGAGCAGTACTTC.

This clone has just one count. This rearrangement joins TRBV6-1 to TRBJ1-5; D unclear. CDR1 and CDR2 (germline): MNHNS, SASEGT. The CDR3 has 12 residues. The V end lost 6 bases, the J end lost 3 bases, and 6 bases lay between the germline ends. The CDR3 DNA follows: TGTGCCAGCAGACCGGACAATCAGCCCCAGCATTTT. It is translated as CASRPDNQPQHF.

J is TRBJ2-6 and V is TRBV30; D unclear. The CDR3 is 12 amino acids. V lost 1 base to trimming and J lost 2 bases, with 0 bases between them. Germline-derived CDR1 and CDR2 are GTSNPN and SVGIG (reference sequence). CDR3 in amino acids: CAWSAGANVLTF. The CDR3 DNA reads TGTGCCTGGAGTGCTGGGGCCAACGTCCTGACTTTC.